The present T cell receptor beta chain was sequenced within a study of regulatory T cells in long-lasting Graves disease. This clonotype was observed many times. Antigen: not known. Time point described: newly diagnosed GD, antithyroid drugs for less than 3 months. The authors made the TCR library using RNA they extracted from PBMCs. Arm-PCR of CDR3 regions with iRepertoire HTBI primers generated TCR beta libraries. One entry per CDR3 protein results from TCRdb running MiXCR on the multiplex PCR reads. The sample has under 800,000 distinct CDR3 sequences; roughly 15% are singletons. Germline V gene data show CDR1 as LGHDT and CDR2 as YNNKEL (reference sequence). There are 15 residues in the CDR3. Trimming left V 4 bases short and J 1 base short, with 13 bases between. General study results and limits: The persistent group shared 2,500 or so public clonotypes, more than the roughly 990 shared by new patients.

The same sample was also used in a study of T cells in Graves' hyperthyroidism and ophthalmopathy.

Material: peripheral blood mononuclear cells (PBMCs), obtained at new diagnosis, from a patient treated with antithyroid drugs. The sequence was collected from a woman aged 25 to 39 with Graves disease. This chain uses TRBV3-1 with TRBJ1-1, with TRBD1 as a possible D gene (5 bases). CDR3 region: CASSPGRSANTEAFF. DNA for the CDR3: TGTGCCAGCAGCCCAGGGCGGTCCGCGAACACTGAAGCTTTCTTT.